This is a list of T cell receptor beta chains from one sample in a study of T cell responses to AZD1222 COVID-19 vaccine. Profiling relied on immunoSEQ multiplex PCR, and the TCRdb table lists in-frame clones only, not all of them. The table includes around 170,000 clones, approximately 90% detected once. The sequencing here drew on peripheral blood, taken on day 0 of AZD1222 vaccination. Every receptor here comes from an adult in good health. The CDR3 runs from the conserved cysteine through the conserved F or W. Each record gives: clone size, J gene, D gene, V gene, CDR3 DNA, CDR3 protein. A D gene is named only where the DNA matches it firmly. Some rows have no size entry. The others give once, few or many, or a class for an expanded clone.

clone size: -; J gene: TRBJ1-1; D gene: -; V gene: TRBV30; CDR3 DNA: TGTGCCTGGAACCCGGTTCTGGCGAACACTGAAGCTTTCTTT; CDR3 protein: CAWNPVLANTEAFF
clone size: -; J gene: TRBJ1-6; D gene: TRBD1; V gene: TRBV6-5; CDR3 DNA: TGTGCCAGCAGTTACGCCCGACAGGGAGGAAATTCACCCCTCCACTTT; CDR3 protein: CASSYARQGGNSPLHF
clone size: -; J gene: TRBJ1-5; D gene: TRBD1; V gene: TRBV6-5; CDR3 DNA: TGTGCCAGCAGTTTACAGGGGTCGAGCAATCAGCCCCAGCATTTT; CDR3 protein: CASSLQGSSNQPQHF
clone size: -; J gene: TRBJ1-3; D gene: -; V gene: TRBV6-2/TRBV6-3; CDR3 DNA: TGTGCCAGCAGTTACGGCGGCCCCTCTGGAAACACCATATATTTT; CDR3 protein: CASSYGGPSGNTIYF
clone size: -; J gene: TRBJ1-5; D gene: -; V gene: TRBV7-2; CDR3 DNA: TGTGCCAGCAGCTCCCCGGGAGGGGTAGAGCCCCAGCATTTT; CDR3 protein: CASSSPGGVEPQHF
clone size: -; J gene: TRBJ2-5; D gene: -; V gene: TRBV18; CDR3 DNA: TGTGCCAGCTCACCAAAGACTAGTGCGGGGGCCTCGATAAAGACCCAGTACTTC; CDR3 protein: CASSPKTSAGASIKTQYF
clone size: -; J gene: TRBJ1-5; D gene: -; V gene: TRBV7-9; CDR3 DNA: TGTGCCAGCAGCTTTTTTACGGGGGCAGGAGGTCAGCCCCAGCATTTT; CDR3 protein: CASSFFTGAGGQPQHF
clone size: -; J gene: TRBJ1-1; D gene: -; V gene: TRBV27; CDR3 DNA: TGTGCCAGCAGTGGGTATTCGGGGAACACTGAAGCTTTCTTT; CDR3 protein: CASSGYSGNTEAFF
clone size: -; J gene: TRBJ2-5; D gene: -; V gene: TRBV5-5; CDR3 DNA: TGTGCCAGCAGCCCAAGTCCCGGGACCGACGGAGAGACCCAGTACTTC; CDR3 protein: CASSPSPGTDGETQYF
clone size: -; J gene: TRBJ2-7; D gene: -; V gene: TRBV6-2/TRBV6-3; CDR3 DNA: TGTGCCAGCAGTTACTATGGTGGCTACGAGCAGTACTTC; CDR3 protein: CASSYYGGYEQYF
clone size: -; J gene: TRBJ1-1; D gene: -; V gene: TRBV28; CDR3 DNA: TGTGCCAGCAGTTTATTAGGGGGGCTCCAGGCTTTCTTT; CDR3 protein: CASSLLGGLQAFF
clone size: -; J gene: TRBJ2-1; D gene: TRBD2; V gene: TRBV5-1; CDR3 DNA: TGCGCCAGCAGCTTGGGACTAGCGTCCTACAATGAGCAGTTCTTC; CDR3 protein: CASSLGLASYNEQFF
clone size: once; J gene: TRBJ2-1; D gene: -; V gene: TRBV19; CDR3 DNA: TGTGCCAGTAGTGACAAACAGGAAAGCTCCTACAATGAGCAGTTCTTC; CDR3 protein: CASSDKQESSYNEQFF
clone size: -; J gene: TRBJ2-6; D gene: -; V gene: TRBV7-8; CDR3 DNA: TGTGCCAGCACCCACTTCCGGACAGGGAGGGTTGGGGCCAACGTCCTGACTTTC; CDR3 protein: CASTHFRTGRVGANVLTF
clone size: few; J gene: TRBJ2-7; D gene: -; V gene: TRBV6-5; CDR3 DNA: TGTGCCACCGCCCGGGACGGATTCTACGAGCAGTACTTC; CDR3 protein: CATARDGFYEQYF
clone size: -; J gene: TRBJ1-1; D gene: TRBD1; V gene: TRBV5-1; CDR3 DNA: TGCGCCAGCAGCTTATTGACAGGGCGGCGGAATGAAGCTTTCTTT; CDR3 protein: CASSLLTGRRNEAFF
clone size: -; J gene: TRBJ1-2; D gene: -; V gene: TRBV20-1; CDR3 DNA: TGCAGTGCTTCATCTGCGTATGGCTACACCTTC; CDR3 protein: CSASSAYGYTF
clone size: once; J gene: TRBJ2-7; D gene: -; V gene: TRBV3-1/TRBV3-2; CDR3 DNA: TGTGCCAGCAGCCAAAGCTCCTACGAGCAGTACTTC; CDR3 protein: CASSQSSYEQYF
clone size: -; J gene: TRBJ1-1; D gene: -; V gene: TRBV10-3; CDR3 DNA: TGTGCCATCAGTGGGCAGCGGATGGGGGACACTGAAGCTTTCTTT; CDR3 protein: CAISGQRMGDTEAFF
clone size: -; J gene: TRBJ1-2; D gene: -; V gene: TRBV2; CDR3 DNA: TGTGCCAGCAGTGTTCGGGCAGCTAACTATGGCTACACCTTC; CDR3 protein: CASSVRAANYGYTF
clone size: once; J gene: TRBJ1-2; D gene: -; V gene: TRBV3-1/TRBV3-2; CDR3 DNA: TGTGCCAGCAGCCAACAGGACTATGGCTACACCTTC; CDR3 protein: CASSQQDYGYTF
clone size: -; J gene: TRBJ1-1; D gene: -; V gene: TRBV6-5; CDR3 DNA: TGTGCCACCCAGAGGGCCCCAACGAACACTGAAGCTTTCTTT; CDR3 protein: CATQRAPTNTEAFF
clone size: -; J gene: TRBJ2-1; D gene: TRBD2; V gene: TRBV11-3; CDR3 DNA: TGTGCCAGCAGCTCCGGGGGGGATTACAATGAGCAGTTCTTC; CDR3 protein: CASSSGGDYNEQFF
clone size: once; J gene: TRBJ1-1; D gene: TRBD1; V gene: TRBV20-1; CDR3 DNA: TGCAGCCCGGGACAGAACATCGAAGCTTTCTTT; CDR3 protein: CSPGQNIEAFF
clone size: -; J gene: TRBJ1-4; D gene: -; V gene: TRBV19; CDR3 DNA: TGTGCCAGTAAGTCGGGGATTCCGGAAAAACTGTTTTTT; CDR3 protein: CASKSGIPEKLFF
clone size: -; J gene: TRBJ2-7; D gene: -; V gene: TRBV28; CDR3 DNA: TGTGCCAGCAGTTCCAGGGGGGTTCCCTACGAGCAGTACTTC; CDR3 protein: CASSSRGVPYEQYF
clone size: -; J gene: TRBJ1-2; D gene: TRBD1; V gene: TRBV7-2; CDR3 DNA: TGTGCCAGCAGCCGCAGGACAGGGGACGGCTACACCTTC; CDR3 protein: CASSRRTGDGYTF
clone size: few; J gene: TRBJ2-7; D gene: -; V gene: TRBV7-2; CDR3 DNA: TGTGCCAGCAGTATGCTCTCGTTATCCTACGAGCAGTACTTC; CDR3 protein: CASSMLSLSYEQYF
clone size: once; J gene: TRBJ1-1; D gene: -; V gene: TRBV15; CDR3 DNA: TGTGCCACCAGCACCACGGTGGGGGCGGGGGCTTTCTTT; CDR3 protein: CATSTTVGAGAFF
clone size: -; J gene: TRBJ1-5; D gene: -; V gene: TRBV5-1; CDR3 DNA: TGCGCCAGCAGCCCGGGATACAGAACAAATCAGCCCCAGCATTTT; CDR3 protein: CASSPGYRTNQPQHF